This record concerns one TCR beta chain sequence. The sample originates from a study of blood T cell repertoires in COVID-19. Across the study: From the United States, Italy and Spain came samples of acute and convalescent COVID-19. PBMCs, B-cell-depleted T cells, or T cells provided the cDNA or gDNA that made up the material.

Under the authors' procedure: Researchers report that nucleated cell counts were estimated from reference gene primer amplification. Method: immunoSEQ multiplex PCR; TCRdb's copy keeps in-frame clones and lacks some. For V, J and clone size, that table is used; D and trimming come from the DNA. The table shows about 80,000 clones, with about four fifths occurring only once. From germline, CDR1 is SNHLY and CDR2 FYNNEI. Trimming removed 7 bases from V and 4 bases from J, with 13 bases in between. This CDR3 spans 14 amino acids. The chain is built from TRBV2 and TRBJ2-2, with D perhaps matching TRBD1 (5 bases). The origin of this receptor is a woman between 65 and 79 years old with acute or convalescent COVID-19. Sample: peripheral blood. DNA of the CDR3: TGTGCCAGCATTTTTGGAAGGGGCACCGGGGAGCTGTTTTTT. This encodes CASIFGRGTGELFF.